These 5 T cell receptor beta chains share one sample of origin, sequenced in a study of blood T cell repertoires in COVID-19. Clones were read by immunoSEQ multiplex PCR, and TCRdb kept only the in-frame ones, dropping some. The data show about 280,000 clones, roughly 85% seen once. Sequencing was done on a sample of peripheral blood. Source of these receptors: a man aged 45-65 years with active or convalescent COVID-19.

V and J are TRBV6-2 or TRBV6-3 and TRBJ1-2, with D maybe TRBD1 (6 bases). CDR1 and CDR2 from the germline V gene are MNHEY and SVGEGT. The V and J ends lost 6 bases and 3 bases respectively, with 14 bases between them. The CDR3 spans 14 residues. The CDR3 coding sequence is TGTGCCAGCAGCCCCTCCAGGGGAGACTATGGCTACACCTTC. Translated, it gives CASSPSRGDYGYTF.

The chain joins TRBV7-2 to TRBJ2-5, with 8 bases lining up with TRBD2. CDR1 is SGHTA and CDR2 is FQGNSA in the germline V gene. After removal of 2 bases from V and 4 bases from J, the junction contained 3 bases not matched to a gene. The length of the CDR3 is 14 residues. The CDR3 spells CASSLSGTRETQYF. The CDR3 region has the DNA TGTGCCAGCAGCTTATCGGGGACTAGAGAGACCCAGTACTTC.

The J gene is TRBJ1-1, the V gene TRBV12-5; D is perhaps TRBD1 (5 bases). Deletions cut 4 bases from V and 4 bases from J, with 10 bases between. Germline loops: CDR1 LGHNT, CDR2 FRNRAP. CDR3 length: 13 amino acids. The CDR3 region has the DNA TGTGCTAGTGGTTCGGTCAGGGTCACTGAAGCTTTCTTT. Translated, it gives CASGSVRVTEAFF.

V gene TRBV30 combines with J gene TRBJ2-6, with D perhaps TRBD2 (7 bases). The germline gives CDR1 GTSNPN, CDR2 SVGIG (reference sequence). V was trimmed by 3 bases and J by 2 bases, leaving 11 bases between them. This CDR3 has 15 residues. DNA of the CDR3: TGTGCCTGGAGGGGGGGGCAAACTGGGGCCAACGTCCTGACTTTC. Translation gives CAWRGGQTGANVLTF.

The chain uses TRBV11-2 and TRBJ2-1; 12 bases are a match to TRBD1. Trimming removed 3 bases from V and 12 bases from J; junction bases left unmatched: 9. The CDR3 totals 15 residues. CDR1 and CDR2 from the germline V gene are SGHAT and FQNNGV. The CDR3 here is CASSFTSGQGAGQFF. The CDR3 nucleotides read TGTGCCAGCAGCTTCACCTCGGGACAGGGGGCTGGGCAGTTCTTC.